Each of the 16 T cell receptor beta chains below was sequenced from the same sample in a study of a mutant IDH1 vaccine in newly diagnosed glioma. This table comes from immunoSEQ multiplex PCR, and its TCRdb copy is limited to in-frame clones, with some not included. The table lists over 60,000 clones, roughly 81% of them singletons. As to time point: week 35, safety follow-up. Every vaccine dose comprised 300 ug of mutant IDH1 20-mer peptide plus topical imiquimod. Their target antigens are unknown. Sequenced here: PBMCs, sampled from a glioma patient whose treatment included an IDH1 peptide vaccine. The receptors stem from a man aged 40-55 years with glioma.

The rearrangement links TRBV9 to TRBJ1-1; a weak D match, TRBD1 (5 bases). This CDR3 comprises 16 residues. V was clipped by 3 bases and J by 1 base, with 16 bases between them. The germline V gene has CDR1 SGDLS and CDR2 YYNGEE. CDR3 sequence: CASSEVLGRWNTEAFF. The CDR3 coding sequence is TGTGCCAGCAGCGAAGTGTTGGGACGGTGGAACACTGAAGCTTTCTTT.

V is TRBV6-6 and J is TRBJ1-2; tentatively, D is TRBD1 (5 bases). V was shortened by 2 bases and J by 2 bases, with 12 bases between the two germline ends. Germline CDR1 and CDR2: MNHNY and SVGAGI (reference sequence). CDR3 length: 15 amino acids. CDR3 loop: CASSYDSGPNYGYTF. The DNA for the CDR3 is TGTGCCAGCAGTTACGACAGCGGGCCCAACTATGGCTACACCTTC.

The chain links TRBV15 to TRBJ2-1, with 8 bases identical to TRBD2. This CDR3 is 17 amino acids long. The junction had 8 bases not matched to a gene; V was cut back by 4 bases and J by 0 bases. Germline loops: CDR1 LNHNV, CDR2 YYDKDF (reference sequence). The CDR3 loop reads CATSNSGAISSYNEQFF. The CDR3 nucleotides read TGTGCCACCAGCAATAGCGGGGCAATAAGCTCCTACAATGAGCAGTTCTTC.

The chain couples TRBV10-2 to TRBJ2-4; D not resolved. The CDR3 contains 16 residues. CDR1 and CDR2 from the germline V gene are WSHSY and SAAADI. V lost 3 bases to trimming and J lost 0 bases, with 12 bases between them. The CDR3 DNA sequence: TGCGCCAGCAGTGACTACGGAGCTCAAGCCAAAAACATTCAGTACTTC. It translates to CASSDYGAQAKNIQYF.

V is TRBV15 and J is TRBJ2-7; perhaps TRBD1 as D (6 bases). Per the germline V gene, CDR1 is LNHNV and CDR2 is YYDKDF (reference sequence). Trimming left V 0 bases short and J 3 bases short, with 9 bases between. The CDR3 spans 14 residues. The CDR3 DNA is TGTGCCACCAGCAGAGAGCAGGGGCACTACGAGCAGTACTTC. Translated: CATSREQGHYEQYF.

V gene TRBV14 combines with J gene TRBJ1-6; D is ambiguous. Germline CDR1 and CDR2: SGHDN and FVKESK. The CDR3 extends over 17 amino acids. V shed 0 bases and J shed 0 bases, with 9 bases lying between them. The CDR3 sequence is CASSQDVESSYNSPLHF. CDR3 DNA sequence: TGTGCCAGCAGCCAAGATGTGGAGAGCTCCTATAATTCACCCCTCCACTTT.

This clone occurred a few times. The gene calls are TRBV15 and TRBJ2-1, with 7 bases fitting TRBD2. Trimming took 4 bases from V and 0 from J; bases not matched to a gene: 3. Germline values: CDR1 LNHNV, CDR2 YYDKDF (reference sequence). The CDR3 has 15 amino acids. CDR3: CATSNVAGSYNEQFF. The CDR3 coding sequence is TGTGCCACCAGCAACGTAGCGGGCTCCTACAATGAGCAGTTCTTC.

The V gene is TRBV5-8, the J gene TRBJ2-7, with 10 bases fitting TRBD1. Trimming took 1 base from V and 3 from J; bases not matched to a gene: 7. The length of the CDR3 is 16 residues. Looked up from germline, CDR1 is SGHTS and CDR2 is YDEGEE. CDR3 bases: TGTGCCAGCAGCTTGTCTGGGACAGGGGTCGGCTACGAGCAGTACTTC. It yields the protein CASSLSGTGVGYEQYF.

The genes are TRBV25-1 and TRBJ1-6; 9 bases are shared with TRBD1. Trimming cost V 3 bases and J 9 bases; bases outside gene matches: 6. The CDR3 is 15 amino acids. Germline CDR1 is MGHDK and CDR2 is SYGVNS. CDR3 residues: CASSDHTGGGSPLHF. Here the CDR3 DNA reads TGTGCCAGCAGTGATCACACAGGGGGCGGTTCACCCCTCCACTTT.

The gene calls are TRBV7-6 and TRBJ2-5; the match to TRBD1 covers 8 bases. The CDR3 runs 15 residues. V was clipped by 6 bases and J by 5 bases; unmatched bases: 11. CDR1 is SGHVS and CDR2 is FNYEAQ in the germline V gene. The CDR3 DNA reads TGTGCCAGCAGTTTCCTCCAGGGGGCGGGGGAGACCCAGTACTTC. It yields the protein CASSFLQGAGETQYF.

The V gene is TRBV28, the J gene TRBJ2-1; TRBD2 aligns across 12 bases. The V and J ends lost 2 bases and 4 bases, in that order; junction bases with no gene match: 9. CDR3 size: 18 residues. Germline CDR1 reads MDHEN; CDR2 reads SYDVKM. DNA for the CDR3: TGTGCCAGCAGTTTAGGGCTAGCGGGAGGGCCTGGGTACAATGAGCAGTTCTTC. Protein: CASSLGLAGGPGYNEQFF.

The chain combines TRBV23-1 with TRBJ1-2, with 11 bases identical to TRBD1. TRBV23-1 is marked as an open reading frame, function uncertain. The CDR3 contains 15 residues. J gave up 1 base and V 9 bases, and 7 bases lay outside the gene matches. The CDR3 reads CARGTGGDHNYGYTF. In DNA, the CDR3 is TGCGCCAGAGGGACAGGGGGGGATCATAACTATGGCTACACCTTC.

This chain links TRBV30 with TRBJ1-2; D is unresolved. The CDR3 extends over 11 amino acids. The V end lost 4 bases, the J end lost 6 bases, and 9 bases lay between the germline ends. In germline, CDR1 is GTSNPN, CDR2 SVGIG (reference sequence). CDR3 loop: CAWMEVHGYTF. CDR3 nucleotides: TGTGCCTGGATGGAGGTGCATGGCTACACCTTC.

V usage is TRBV5-4 and J usage is TRBJ2-7; 11 bases agree with TRBD1. CDR3 length: 16 residues. In germline, CDR1 is SGHNT, CDR2 YYREEE (reference sequence). Trimming cost V 3 bases and J 0 bases; bases outside gene matches: 5. The CDR3 region is CASSSSGTGGSYEQYF. The DNA for the CDR3 is TGTGCCAGCAGCTCCTCGGGGACAGGGGGCTCCTACGAGCAGTACTTC.

The gene calls are TRBV18 and TRBJ1-4; 11 nucleotides agree with TRBD1. This CDR3 contains 19 residues. V lost 2 bases to trimming and J lost 3 bases; unmatched junction nucleotides: 11. Germline V lookup: CDR1 KGHSH, CDR2 LQKENI. The CDR3 DNA follows: TGTGCCAGCTCACCAAGACCGGGACAGGGGGTTTCAGCTAATGAAAAACTGTTTTTT. Translating it yields CASSPRPGQGVSANEKLFF. The whole variable domain, remainder taken from reference TRBV18 and TRBJ1-4, is NAGVMQNPRHLVRRRGQEARLRCSPMKGHSHVYWYRQLPEEGLKFMVYLQKENIIDESGMPKERFSAEFPKEGPSILRIQQVVRGDSAAYFCASSPRPGQGVSANEKLFFGSGTQLSVL.

In nucleotides, the CDR3 is TGCGCCAGCAGCTTAGACTGGGGGGTTGTCGAGCAGTACTTC. Protein product: CASSLDWGVVEQYF. The chain has TRBV5-1 and TRBJ2-7; D is possibly TRBD2 (6 bases). The CDR3 has 14 residues. Trimming stripped 2 bases from V and 6 bases from J, with 15 bases between. Per germline, CDR1 SGHRS and CDR2 YFSETQ. Supplemented by reference TRBV5-1 and TRBJ2-7, the full variable domain reads KAGVTQTPRYLIKTRGQQVTLSCSPISGHRSVSWYQQTPGQGLQFLFEYFSETQRNKGNFPGRFSGRQFSNSRSEMNVSTLELGDSALYLCASSLDWGVVEQYFGPGTRLTVT.